The 27 T cell receptor beta chains in this list originate from one sample, sequenced in a study of blood T cell repertoires in COVID-19. Produced via immunoSEQ multiplex PCR; TCRdb's table is partial and in-frame only. The sample lists roughly 150,000 clones, about nine tenths seen once, with around 4.5% in the top ten. Source material: PBMCs or T cells enriched from blood (not recorded which). These receptors were collected from a man aged 50 to 59 who had recovered from COVID-19.

The rearrangement uses TRBV5-1 and TRBJ1-1; D perhaps matches TRBD1 (6 bases). Germline values: CDR1 SGHRS, CDR2 YFSETQ. The CDR3 length is 15 residues. V lost 0 bases, J lost 7 bases, and 16 bases lay in between. The CDR3 sequence is CASSLAAGARSEAFF. DNA for the CDR3: TGCGCCAGCAGCTTGGCCGCGGGGGCGCGAAGTGAAGCTTTCTTT.

The gene calls are TRBV9 and TRBJ2-3; 8 bases fit TRBD2. J lost 0 bases, V lost 4 bases, and 10 bases had no gene match. This CDR3 region has 17 residues. Germline V gene data show CDR1 as SGDLS and CDR2 as YYNGEE. The CDR3 nucleotides read TGTGCCAGCAGCCCCCGGACTAGCCCTAAGAGCACAGATACGCAGTATTTT. Amino acid sequence: CASSPRTSPKSTDTQYF. Full variable domain (rest looked up from reference TRBV9 and TRBJ2-3): DSGVTQTPKHLITATGQRVTLRCSPRSGDLSVYWYQQSLDQGLQFLIQYYNGEERAKGNILERFSAQQFPDLHSELNLSSLELGDSALYFCASSPRTSPKSTDTQYFGPGTRLTVL.

This clone was observed a handful of times. This chain uses TRBV6-2 or TRBV6-3 with TRBJ2-1, with D uncertain. Trimming stripped 4 bases from V and 6 bases from J, with 13 bases between. The CDR3 length is 14 residues. Per germline, CDR1 MNHEY and CDR2 SVGEGT. The CDR3 protein is CASSSINFGNEQFF. DNA of the CDR3: TGTGCCAGCAGTTCCATCAACTTCGGCAATGAGCAGTTCTTC.

The rearrangement joins TRBV10-3 to TRBJ1-2, with D hard to call. Per the germline V gene, CDR1 is ENHRY and CDR2 is SYGVKD. This CDR3 region has 13 residues. Trimming pared 2 bases from V and 8 bases from J, leaving 12 bases between. DNA of the CDR3: TGTGCCATCAGTGAGAGAAAGTTTCAGGGCTACACCTTC. Residues: CAISERKFQGYTF.

The V gene is TRBV18, the J gene TRBJ1-1, with D uncertain. V lost 2 bases to trimming and J lost 1 base, with 5 bases between them. Germline lookup yields CDR1 KGHSH and CDR2 LQKENI. The CDR3 has 13 residues. The DNA for the CDR3 is TGTGCCAGCTCACCAACACAGAACACTGAAGCTTTCTTT. Translating gives CASSPTQNTEAFF.

This chain uses TRBV3-1 (or the pseudogene TRBV3-2) with TRBJ1-3, with a tentative D call TRBD1 (5 bases). CDR3 length: 15 amino acids. Trimming cost V 6 bases and J 0 bases, with 12 bases left between them. Germline V gene data show CDR1 as LGHDT and CDR2 as YNNKEL (reference sequence). CDR3 loop: CASSPQQASGNTIYF. The CDR3 DNA sequence: TGTGCCAGCAGTCCCCAACAGGCCTCTGGAAACACCATATATTTT.

This clone appeared a few times. This chain links TRBV30 with TRBJ2-5, with a tentative D call TRBD1 (5 bases). CDR1 and CDR2 (germline): GTSNPN, SVGIG (reference sequence). The V and J ends lost 2 bases and 1 base respectively, with 14 bases between them. This CDR3 has 15 residues. The CDR3 DNA reads as TGTGCCTGGAGTTTCCCGCGACAGTTCCAAGAGACCCAGTACTTC. This sequence encodes CAWSFPRQFQETQYF.

The CDR3 DNA reads as TGTGCCAGCAGTTTACATGGTGGACAGGGCTTAGGCGCCATATATTTT. Translated: CASSLHGGQGLGAIYF. The chain links TRBV27 to TRBJ1-3, with TRBD1 matching 8 bases. Germline CDR1 MNHEY, CDR2 SMNVEV (reference sequence). Unmatched junction bases numbered 14, after V lost 2 bases and J lost 11 bases. The CDR3 is made up of 16 amino acids.

The rearrangement links TRBV4-3 to TRBJ1-6, with D possibly matching TRBD1 (6 bases). Trimming took 2 bases from V and 7 from J, leaving 9 bases between them. This CDR3 has 14 amino acids. In germline, CDR1 is LGHNA, CDR2 YSLEER. The CDR3 region is CASSQRTENSPLHF. The DNA of the CDR3 is TGCGCCAGCAGCCAACGGACAGAAAATTCACCCCTCCACTTT.

The V call is TRBV12-3 or TRBV12-4, the J call TRBJ1-1; possible D gene TRBD1, 5 bases. V lost 4 bases and J lost 5, with 11 bases in between. CDR3 length: 13 residues. CDR3 in amino acids: CASSSQGGTEAFF. The CDR3 region has the DNA TGTGCCAGCAGTTCTCAGGGTGGGACTGAAGCTTTCTTT.

The chain carries TRBV5-1 and TRBJ2-2, with 10 bases aligning to TRBD1. Germline values: CDR1 SGHRS, CDR2 YFSETQ. This CDR3 has 16 amino acids. The V segment lost 4 bases and the J segment 3 bases; nucleotides outside the gene matches: 6. CDR3 protein: CASSLGGTGDTGELFF. CDR3 sequence (DNA): TGCGCCAGCAGCCTAGGTGGGACAGGGGACACCGGGGAGCTGTTTTTT.

CDR3 sequence (DNA): TGTGCCAGTAGTACCTCCGGGACAGGGTCCCCCTACGAGCAGTACTTC. Encoded protein: CASSTSGTGSPYEQYF. The V gene is TRBV19, the J gene TRBJ2-7, with 9 bases fitting TRBD1. CDR3 length: 16 amino acids. CDR1 LNHDA and CDR2 SQIVND come from the germline V gene (reference sequence). Trimming at V came to 4 bases and at J to 2 bases, leaving 9 bases not matched to a gene.

The chain links TRBV15 to TRBJ1-5; a possible D gene is TRBD1 (6 bases). The CDR3 is 16 residues long. Trimming left V 0 bases short and J 5 bases short, with 14 bases between. Germline CDR1 LNHNV, CDR2 YYDKDF (reference sequence). The CDR3 coding sequence is TGTGCCACCAGCAGAGATCGTTGGGACACATATCAGCCCCAGCATTTT. Translated, it gives CATSRDRWDTYQPQHF.

The J gene is TRBJ1-2, the V gene TRBV11-2; tentative D call: TRBD1 (5 bases). Trimming removed 0 bases from V and 14 bases from J, with 19 bases in between. The length of the CDR3 is 14 residues. Germline CDR1 reads SGHAT; CDR2 reads FQNNGV. The CDR3 reads CASSLDNSREGKTF. The CDR3 nucleotides read TGTGCCAGCAGCTTAGATAATAGCAGGGAGGGGAAGACCTTC.

The chain carries TRBV5-1 and TRBJ2-6, with no clear D. CDR1 SGHRS and CDR2 YFSETQ come from the germline V gene. The CDR3 spans 16 residues. With 0 bases removed from V and 3 bases from J, the gap between germline ends came to 10 bases. The CDR3 coding sequence is TGCGCCAGCAGCTTGGTAGAGGTGTTTGGGGCCAACGTCCTGACTTTC. Protein product: CASSLVEVFGANVLTF.

The chain carries TRBV30 and TRBJ1-2; D remains ambiguous. The length of the CDR3 is 11 residues. V shed 7 bases and J shed 5 bases, with 11 bases lying between them. Germline assignment: CDR1 GTSNPN and CDR2 SVGIG (reference sequence). Here the CDR3 reads CASPHDYGYTF. The CDR3, as DNA: TGTGCCTCCCCACACGATTATGGCTACACCTTC. Combining the CDR3 with reference TRBV30 and TRBJ1-2 gives the whole variable domain SQTIHQWPATLVQPVGSPLSLECTVEGTSNPNLYWYRQAAGRGLQLLFYSVGIGQISSEVPQNLSASRPQDRQFILSSKKLLLSDSGFYLCASPHDYGYTFGSGTRLTVV.

The chain has TRBV19 and TRBJ2-7, with TRBD1 matching over 7 bases. Germline CDR1 LNHDA, CDR2 SQIVND (reference sequence). The CDR3 is made up of 16 amino acids. Trimming cost V 1 base and J 2 bases; bases outside gene matches: 8. CDR3 in amino acids: CASSIVKGDSAYEQYF. The CDR3 DNA sequence: TGTGCCAGTAGTATAGTAAAGGGGGACAGCGCCTACGAGCAGTACTTC.

The chain combines TRBV10-1 with TRBJ2-3; D is possibly TRBD1 (6 bases). From germline, CDR1 is WNHNN and CDR2 SYGVQD (reference sequence). The CDR3 sequence is 15 residues long. The germline V and J ends were trimmed by 8 bases and 0 bases, with 15 bases remaining between them. The CDR3 loop reads CASPRQGNSTDTQYF. The DNA for the CDR3 is TGCGCCAGCCCCCGGCAGGGGAATAGCACAGATACGCAGTATTTT.

This rearrangement joins TRBV5-1 to TRBJ2-1; 13 nucleotides line up with TRBD2. V lost 2 bases and J lost 9; bases outside the gene matches: 8. Germline loops: CDR1 SGHRS, CDR2 YFSETQ. This CDR3 has 16 residues. The CDR3 DNA follows: TGCGCCAGCAGCTTTCGGACTAGCGGGAGTGGAAGTGAGCAGTTCTTC. It encodes CASSFRTSGSGSEQFF.

The chain combines TRBV18 with TRBJ2-7; 8 bases agree with TRBD1. The CDR3 length is 14 residues. Germline-derived CDR1 and CDR2 are KGHSH and LQKENI. After removal of 1 base from V and 3 bases from J, the junction contained 2 bases not matched to a gene. The CDR3 bases are TGTGCCAGCTCACCACTAGGACAGGGCTACGAGCAGTACTTC. As protein: CASSPLGQGYEQYF.

The rearrangement links TRBV19 to TRBJ2-6; D is uncertain. The CDR3 runs 11 residues. The germline V and J ends were trimmed by 7 bases and 6 bases, with 4 bases remaining between them. The V gene's germline CDR1 is LNHDA and CDR2 SQIVND (reference sequence). CDR3 nucleotides: TGTGCCAGTACTAAGGCCAACGTCCTGACTTTC. Encoded protein: CASTKANVLTF. Full variable domain (missing parts from reference TRBV19 and TRBJ2-6): DGGITQSPKYLFRKEGQNVTLSCEQNLNHDAMYWYRQDPGQGLRLIYYSQIVNDFQKGDIAEGYSVSREKKESFPLTVTSAQKNPTAFYLCASTKANVLTFGAGSRLTVL.

The count of this clone is one. V and J are TRBV7-2 and TRBJ2-3; D might be TRBD2 (5 bases). Germline loops: CDR1 SGHTA, CDR2 FQGNSA. This CDR3 comprises 13 residues. Trimming took 1 base from V and 5 from J, leaving 7 bases between them. Here the CDR3 DNA reads TGTGCCAGCAGCTTAGAGAGGGTAGATACGCAGTATTTT. It translates to CASSLERVDTQYF.

The V call is TRBV7-9, the J call TRBJ1-1; the D gene is possibly TRBD1 (6 bases). This CDR3 is built from 14 residues. Germline CDR1 and CDR2: SEHNR and FQNEAQ (reference sequence). Between the trimmed V and J ends, which lost 6 bases and 1 base, there was a span of 12 bases. The CDR3 DNA reads TGTGCCAGCAGAGGACAGATACCGAACACTGAAGCTTTCTTT. Its protein is CASRGQIPNTEAFF.

The gene calls are TRBV7-2 and TRBJ1-4, with 7 bases that match TRBD1. The CDR3 totals 14 residues. Germline values: CDR1 SGHTA, CDR2 FQGNSA. The J segment lost 6 bases and the V segment lost 1 base, leaving 2 bases of the junction unmatched. CDR3: CASSLGDSYEKLFF. CDR3 in DNA: TGTGCCAGCAGCTTAGGGGACAGTTATGAAAAACTGTTTTTT.

CDR3 sequence: CASSPPGFYNEQFF. CDR3 DNA sequence: TGTGCCAGCAGCCCTCCGGGATTTTACAATGAGCAGTTCTTC. The rearrangement uses TRBV7-3 and TRBJ2-1; D possibly corresponds to TRBD2 (5 bases). The germline gives CDR1 SGHTA, CDR2 FQGTGA. V shed 5 bases and J shed 4 bases, with 12 bases lying between them. The CDR3 totals 14 residues.

The chain is built from TRBV5-1 and TRBJ1-2; D is uncertain. CDR1 SGHRS and CDR2 YFSETQ come from the germline V gene. This CDR3 contains 14 residues. V shed 0 bases and J shed 9 bases, with 15 bases lying between them. The CDR3 loop is CASSLGEGIKRYTF. The DNA for the CDR3 is TGCGCCAGCAGCTTGGGGGAGGGTATCAAACGCTACACCTTC.

This chain uses TRBV21-1 with TRBJ2-7; the table's D gene call, TRBD1, was not cross checked with the DNA. TRBV21-1 is classified as a pseudogene. This CDR3 has 15 residues. CDR3 nucleotides: TGTGCCAGCACCAGACAGGGGTCGCAACCCTACGAGCAGTACGTC. It specifies CASTRQGSQPYEQYV.